Below are 10 T cell receptor beta chains sequenced from a single sample in a study of post-analysis software for immune sequencing data. General study points: Among roughly five TRBV segments more frequent in patients than controls were TRBV5-6, TRBV5-1 and TRBV20-1.

For these TCRs, the target antigens are not known. Presence of unique molecular identifiers characterized the TCR beta cDNA libraries. One entry per CDR3 protein results from TCRdb running MiXCR on the PCR reads. The data hold hundreds of thousands of distinct CDR3 sequences, with about 32% observed a single time. Material: blood. The receptors here all came from a girl under 18 with multiple sclerosis.

This clonotype was observed a few times. The rearrangement uses TRBV7-2 and TRBJ1-2; D perhaps matches TRBD1 (5 bases). V was cut by 5 bases and J by 4 bases, with 17 bases left in between. The CDR3 sequence is 15 residues long. Germline-derived CDR1 and CDR2 are SGHTA and FQGNSA. CDR3 loop: CASSPRKTVSYGYTF. DNA of the CDR3: TGTGCCAGCAGCCCTAGAAAGACAGTTTCCTATGGCTACACCTTC.

Regarding this clonotype: One end of the junction does not line up with germline, which may come from a read error. The chain employs TRBV7-8 and TRBJ2-1; tentatively, D is TRBD1 or TRBD2 (6 bases each). This CDR3 is built from 15 residues. In germline, CDR1 is SGHVS, CDR2 FQNEAQ. The CDR3 region is CTSSLVGGTYNEQFF. CDR3 in DNA: TGTACCAGCAGCTTAGTAGGGGGGACTTACAATGAGCAGTTCTTC.

V usage is TRBV5-1 and J usage is TRBJ2-1; TRBD2 is a possible D gene (7 bases). This CDR3 spans 16 amino acids. V dropped 0 bases and J dropped 6 bases, with 16 bases sitting between them. Germline values: CDR1 SGHRS, CDR2 YFSETQ. CDR3 protein: CASSLVGGGASNEQFF. The CDR3, as DNA: TGCGCCAGCAGCTTGGTAGGAGGGGGGGCGTCCAATGAGCAGTTCTTC.

This clonotype was seen a few times. This chain connects TRBV20-1 to TRBJ2-7; 9 bases are a match to TRBD2. CDR3 length equals 17 residues. Per germline, CDR1 DFQATT and CDR2 SNEGSKA (reference sequence). Trimming removed 1 base from V and 2 bases from J; junction bases left unmatched: 12. In DNA, the CDR3 is TGCAGTGCTAGAGGTCCACTAGCGGGCGTTTCAACCTACGAGCAGTACTTC. It is translated as CSARGPLAGVSTYEQYF.

As concerns this clonotype: It may be a read error: a sequence one base away is much more abundant. The chain links TRBV5-1 to TRBJ1-2; the match to TRBD1 covers 7 bases. The CDR3 covers 12 residues. The V gene's germline CDR1 is SGHRS and CDR2 YFSETQ. The CDR3 loop reads CASSLDRGGDTF. DNA for the CDR3: TGCGCCAGCAGCTTGGACAGGGGTGGCGACACCTTC.

This clonotype was seen more than once but under ten times. This chain's CDR3 is CSALGSSTDTQYF. CDR3 nucleotide sequence: TGCAGTGCCTTGGGTTCTAGCACAGATACGCAGTATTTT. The chain has TRBV20-1 and TRBJ2-3; D is unclear. This CDR3 has 13 amino acids. Germline CDR1 is DFQATT and CDR2 is SNEGSKA (reference sequence). V was clipped by 6 bases and J by 0 bases, with 10 bases between them.

This clonotype was seen a handful of times. This chain connects TRBV2 to TRBJ2-5; D might be TRBD2 (6 bases). TRBJ2-7 explains the end of the DNA better; the J call may be wrong. Germline lookup yields CDR1 SNHLY and CDR2 FYNNEI. The length of the CDR3 is 14 residues. CDR3 sequence: CASMENGTPLEQYF. The CDR3 DNA sequence: TGTGCCAGCATGGAGAACGGGACTCCGCTCGAGCAGTACTTC.

V gene TRBV6-5 combines with J gene TRBJ2-5, with TRBD1 as a possible D gene (6 bases). The end of the DNA fits TRBJ2-7 better, so the J call may be wrong. The germline gives CDR1 MNHEY, CDR2 SVGAGI. The CDR3 is 12 residues long. CDR3 loop: CASRRQDSEQYF. In DNA, the CDR3 is TGTGCCAGCAGAAGACAGGATTCCGAGCAGTACTTC.

The J gene is TRBJ2-1, the V gene TRBV20-1; D is unresolved. V was cut by 5 bases and J by 3 bases, with 8 bases left in between. The germline V gene has CDR1 DFQATT and CDR2 SNEGSKA (reference sequence). The CDR3 has 12 amino acids. The CDR3 region is CSAGIRYNEQFF. The CDR3 DNA reads TGCAGTGCTGGAATCCGCTACAATGAGCAGTTCTTC.

This clonotype was observed once. The rearrangement joins TRBV20-1 to TRBJ1-1; D might be TRBD1 (5 bases). The CDR3 covers 12 residues. With 5 bases removed from V and 7 bases from J, the gap between germline ends came to 14 bases. Germline values: CDR1 DFQATT, CDR2 SNEGSKA (reference sequence). The CDR3: CSAWRQLFEAFF. The CDR3 coding sequence is TGCAGTGCTTGGAGACAGCTTTTTGAAGCTTTCTTT.